This TCR beta chain was obtained from a study of cytomegalovirus exposure and HLA in healthy donors. Study-level findings and limits: The productive fraction for most TCR beta V segments was about 87% or about 30% in an earlier analysis.

With 60 Vbeta and 13 Jbeta primers, the PCR was carried out. Clones were sequenced by immunoSEQ multiplex PCR, and TCRdb holds only the in-frame ones, with some missing. There are roughly 190,000 clones in the sample; around three quarters occur only once, and over 1.5% lies in the top ten. V shed 1 base and J shed 10 bases, with 20 bases lying between them. This CDR3 comprises 15 residues. Germline assignment: CDR1 SQVTM and CDR2 ANQGSEA. Concerning this clone itself: Its antigen is currently unknown.

This TCR derives from a woman aged 25 to 39 in good health and CMV-seronegative. Input material: PBMCs. The chain combines TRBV29-1 with TRBJ2-1; perhaps TRBD2 as D (5 bases). DNA for the CDR3: TGCAGCGTTGAAGGTTTGTCTCGAGTAACGGGAGAGCAGTTCTTC. Translating it yields CSVEGLSRVTGEQFF.